This T cell receptor (beta chain) was sequenced in a study of T-cell reconstitution after alpha-beta-depleted transplantation in children. Study-wide results and limits: Alpha-beta T cells present about two months after transplant were reported to originate from several hundred expanded graft clones.

Unique molecular identifiers featured in how the TCRbeta library was prepared. MiXCR was run by TCRdb on the PCR reads, yielding one entry per CDR3 protein. Found here are hundreds of thousands of distinct CDR3 sequences, 13% of them singletons; the top ten hold 2% to 2.5%. This clonotype was seen many times. What it recognizes is unknown. Germline CDR1 is SEHNR and CDR2 is FQNEAQ (reference sequence). This CDR3 comprises 15 residues. V was clipped by 4 bases and J by 3 bases; unmatched bases: 9. This receptor was taken from a male patient under 18 who had a stem cell transplant for acute myeloid leukemia, so the T cells may come from the graft donor. The sequences come from PBMCs, mostly from graft donor cells, collected 360 days after TCRalphabeta/CD19-depleted stem cell transplant. The chain couples TRBV7-9 to TRBJ2-7; 7 bases align to TRBD2. CDR3 bases: TGTGCCAGCAGCTCAAGCGGGGTCCCCGGCTACGAGCAGTACTTC. This gives the protein CASSSSGVPGYEQYF.